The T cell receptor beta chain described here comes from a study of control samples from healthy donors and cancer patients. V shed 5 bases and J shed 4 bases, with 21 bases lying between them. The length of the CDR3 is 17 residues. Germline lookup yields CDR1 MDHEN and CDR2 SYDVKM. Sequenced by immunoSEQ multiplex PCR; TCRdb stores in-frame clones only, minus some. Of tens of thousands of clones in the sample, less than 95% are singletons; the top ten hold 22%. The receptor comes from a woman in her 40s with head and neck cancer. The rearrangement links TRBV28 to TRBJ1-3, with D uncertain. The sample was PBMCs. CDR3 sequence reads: CASSPSQWGWAGNTIYF. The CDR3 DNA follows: TGTGCCAGCAGTCCTTCCCAATGGGGTTGGGCCGGAAACACCATATATTTT. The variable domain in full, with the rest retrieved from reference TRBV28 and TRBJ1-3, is DVKVTQSSRYLVKRTGEKVFLECVQDMDHENMFWYRQDPGLGLRLIYFSYDVKMKEKGDIPEGYSVSREKKERFSLILESASTNQTSMYLCASSPSQWGWAGNTIYFGEGSWLTVV.